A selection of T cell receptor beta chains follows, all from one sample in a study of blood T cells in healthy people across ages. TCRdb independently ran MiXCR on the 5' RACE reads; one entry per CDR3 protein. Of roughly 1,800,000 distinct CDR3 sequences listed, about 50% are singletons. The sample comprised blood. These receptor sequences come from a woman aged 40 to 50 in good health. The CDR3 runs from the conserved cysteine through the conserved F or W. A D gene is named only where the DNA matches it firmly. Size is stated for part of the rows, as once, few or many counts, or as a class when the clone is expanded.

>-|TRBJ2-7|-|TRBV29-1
TGCAGCGTTGGGGGCAGTTCCGAGCAGTACTTC
CSVGGSSEQYF
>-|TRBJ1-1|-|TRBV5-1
TGCGCCAGCAGCTTGGGGACGGTAGTGAACACTGAAGCTTTCTTT
CASSLGTVVNTEAFF
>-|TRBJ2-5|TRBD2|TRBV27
TGTGCCAGCAGTTTCTCTAGCGGGGGGCCGGAGACCCAGTACTTC
CASSFSSGGPETQYF
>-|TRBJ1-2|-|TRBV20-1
TGCAGTGCTAGTCGCGACCTTTCGGGTGGCTACACCTTC
CSASRDLSGGYTF
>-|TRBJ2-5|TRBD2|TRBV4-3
TGCGCCAGCAGCCAGGGGACTACCTGGGAGACCCAGTACTTC
CASSQGTTWETQYF
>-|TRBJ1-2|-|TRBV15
TGTGCCACCAGCAGAGTGGTGGCCTATGGCTACACCTTC
CATSRVVAYGYTF
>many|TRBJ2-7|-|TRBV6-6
TGTGCCAGCAGTTATACCCCCTACGAGCAGTACTTC
CASSYTPYEQYF
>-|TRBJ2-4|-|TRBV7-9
TGTGCCAGCAGCTCGAATCGAGACCTAGATTCCAAAAACATTCAGTACTTC
CASSSNRDLDSKNIQYF
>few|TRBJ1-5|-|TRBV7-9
TGTGCCAGCAGTCTTGAGGACCAGCCCCAGCATTTT
CASSLEDQPQHF
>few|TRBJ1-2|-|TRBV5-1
TGCGCCAGCAGAAACCACAGAACTAACTATGGCTACACCTTC
CASRNHRTNYGYTF
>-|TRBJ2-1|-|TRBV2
TGTGCCAGCAGGGCAAGGAGCTCCTACAATGAGCAGTTCTTC
CASRARSSYNEQFF
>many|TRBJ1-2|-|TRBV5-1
TGCGCCAGCAGCCTGGGGGGCGTCTACGGCTACACCTTC
CASSLGGVYGYTF
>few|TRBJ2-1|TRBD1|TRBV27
TGTGCCAGCAGTGCTTTCAGGGGGCGCGGTAGTAATGAGCAGTTCTTC
CASSAFRGRGSNEQFF
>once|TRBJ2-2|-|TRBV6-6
TGTGCCAGCAATGGGGGGTTGAACACCGGGGAGCTGTTTTTT
CASNGGLNTGELFF
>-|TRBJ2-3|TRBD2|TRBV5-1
TGCGCCAGCAGCCGAGGACTAGCCAGAGATACGCAGTATTTT
CASSRGLARDTQYF
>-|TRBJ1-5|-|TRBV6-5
TGTGCCAGCGGACAGATACCGTATAGCAATCAGCCCCAGCATTTT
CASGQIPYSNQPQHF
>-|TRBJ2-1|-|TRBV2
TGTGCCAGCAGGGAAAGGGGTAGTGAGCAGTTCTTC
CASRERGSEQFF
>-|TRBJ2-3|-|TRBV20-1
TGCAGTGCTTACACGGACACGGCTACAGATACGCAGTATTTT
CSAYTDTATDTQYF
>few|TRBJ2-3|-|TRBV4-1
TGCGCCACCTCTTTGCGAGTGGGGGCAGATACGCAGTATTTT
CATSLRVGADTQYF
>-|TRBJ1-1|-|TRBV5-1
TGCGCCAGCAGCTTAGGGTATGGGTACACTGAAGCTTTCTTT
CASSLGYGYTEAFF
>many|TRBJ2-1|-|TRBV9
TGTGCCAGCAGAGCCGGGCCTGGGGACAATGAGCAGTTCTTC
CASRAGPGDNEQFF
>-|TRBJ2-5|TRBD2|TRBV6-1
TGTGCCAGCAGTGAAAGAGGAGCTAGCGGGGGGGCTGAGACCCAGTACTTC
CASSERGASGGAETQYF
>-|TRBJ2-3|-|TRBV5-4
TGTGCCAGCAGCTCAAGTCGACAGGTTAGCACAGATACGCAGTATTTT
CASSSSRQVSTDTQYF
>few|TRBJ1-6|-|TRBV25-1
TGTGCCAGCAGGGACAACTATAATTCACCCCTCCACTTT
CASRDNYNSPLHF
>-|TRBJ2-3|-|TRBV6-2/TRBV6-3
TGTGCCAGCGGGAATCGGGTGATCACAGATACGCAGTATTTT
CASGNRVITDTQYF
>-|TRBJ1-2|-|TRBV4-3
TGCGCCAGCAGCGCCAACGTTAACGGAATATATGGCTACACCTTC
CASSANVNGIYGYTF
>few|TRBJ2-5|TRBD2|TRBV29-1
TGCAGCGTTGGCGCGGGGGGCCCCCCAGAGACCCAGTACTTC
CSVGAGGPPETQYF
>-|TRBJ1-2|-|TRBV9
TGTGCCAGCAGCGTTAAAGGGGCGGGTGGCTACACCTTC
CASSVKGAGGYTF
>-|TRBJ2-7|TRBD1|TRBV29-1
TGCAGCGTTGCCGGACAGGGGGCTTCAAAATCCCCCGGGGAGCAGTACTTC
CSVAGQGASKSPGEQYF
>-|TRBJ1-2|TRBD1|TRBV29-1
TGCAGCGCTCGAGTGACAGGGGGCGCGTTTGGCTACACCTTC
CSARVTGGAFGYTF
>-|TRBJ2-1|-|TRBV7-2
TGTGCCTGCAGAGCTTTAGGCGACAATGAGCAGTTCTTC
CACRALGDNEQFF
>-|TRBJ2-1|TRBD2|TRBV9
TGTGCCAGTCAGGGAGGGGTGGACAATGAGCAGTTCTTC
CASQGGVDNEQFF
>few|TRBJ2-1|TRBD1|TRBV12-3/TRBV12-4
TGTGCCAGCAGTTCCCGACAGGGGGCTTATGAGCAGTTCTTC
CASSSRQGAYEQFF
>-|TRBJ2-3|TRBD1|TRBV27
TGTGCCAGCAGTTTATTTACAGGGGTTGGAGATACGCAGTATTTT
CASSLFTGVGDTQYF
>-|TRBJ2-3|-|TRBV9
TGTGCCAGCAGCGCGACAGGTTGGAGCACAGATACGCAGTATTTT
CASSATGWSTDTQYF
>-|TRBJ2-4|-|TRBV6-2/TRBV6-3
TGTGCCAGCCGGACACAGGACTTCGACGCCAACATTCAGTACTTC
CASRTQDFDANIQYF
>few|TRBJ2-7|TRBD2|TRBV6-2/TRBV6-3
TGTGCCAGCATCACAGGGGGACTAGCGGAAGGACGGTACGAGCAGTACTTC
CASITGGLAEGRYEQYF
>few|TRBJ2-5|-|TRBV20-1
TGCAGTGCTAGAGATTTCGTGGCCGCACAAGAGACCCAGTACTTC
CSARDFVAAQETQYF
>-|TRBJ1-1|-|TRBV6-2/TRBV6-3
TGTGCCAGCAGTTATTATGGAGGCAGGGGGAACACTGAAGCTTTCTTT
CASSYYGGRGNTEAFF
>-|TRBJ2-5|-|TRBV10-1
TGCGCCAGCTCGACAGGCGGACCGTACCAAGAGACCCAGTACTTC
CASSTGGPYQETQYF
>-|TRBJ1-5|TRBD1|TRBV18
TGTGCCAGCTCACCACGTTCCACAGGGGATCAGCCCCAGCATTTT
CASSPRSTGDQPQHF
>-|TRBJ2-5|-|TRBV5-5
TGTGCCAGCAGCTTGGAATGGGTAGCTGGCAATGAGCAGTACTTC
CASSLEWVAGNEQYF
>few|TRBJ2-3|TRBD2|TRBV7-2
TGTGCCAGCAGCTTGAGATTACGGGCGGGAGGCACAGATACGCAGTATTTT
CASSLRLRAGGTDTQYF
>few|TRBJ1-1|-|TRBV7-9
TGTGCCAGCAGCTTGATTGTGGACACTGAAGCTTTCTTT
CASSLIVDTEAFF
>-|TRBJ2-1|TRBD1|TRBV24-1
TGTGCCACCAGGGGACAGGGCGGCTCCTACAATGAGCAGTTCTTC
CATRGQGGSYNEQFF
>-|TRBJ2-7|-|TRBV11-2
TGTGCCAGCAGCCACCCCCGGGGCGGGGGCTCCGACGAGCAGTACTTC
CASSHPRGGGSDEQYF
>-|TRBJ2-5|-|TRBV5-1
TGCGCCAGCAGCTTGGATAGCCTGCAGACCCAGTACTTC
CASSLDSLQTQYF
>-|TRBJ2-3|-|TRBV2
TGTGCCAGCAGTGAAGCCCCCCACGGGCCGAGGAGTACGCAGTATTTT
CASSEAPHGPRSTQYF
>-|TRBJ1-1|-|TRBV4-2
TGTGCCAGCAGCCAACTCCCAGGACAGCCAAACACTGAAGCTTTCTTT
CASSQLPGQPNTEAFF
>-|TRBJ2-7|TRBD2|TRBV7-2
TGTGCCAGCAGCTTGCTTAGCGGGGGATGGGGCGAGCAGTACTTC
CASSLLSGGWGEQYF
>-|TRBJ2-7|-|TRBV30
TGTGCCTGGAGGAAAGGGCTGGGCGAGCAGTACTTC
CAWRKGLGEQYF